This TCR beta chain comes out of a study of cytomegalovirus exposure and HLA in healthy donors. Regarding the study as a whole: Published work reported that the classifier diagnosed cytomegalovirus status with high specificity and sensitivity.

In regard to this clone: Its target is not known.

PCR amplification relied on 60 Vbeta primers (plus 13 Jbeta primers). The data were produced by immunoSEQ multiplex PCR, yet TCRdb's version contains in-frame clones alone and is incomplete. The sample records about 110,000 clones, around 88% being singletons. The material sequenced was PBMCs. This receptor was obtained from a middle-aged man in good health and CMV-seronegative.

CDR3 coding DNA: TGTGCCAGCAGCTTAGAAGGCAGGGGTTTCACTGAAGCTTTCTTT. Its protein is CASSLEGRGFTEAFF. The chain combines TRBV7-9 with TRBJ1-1; possible D gene TRBD1, 6 bases. Trimming took 1 base from V and 4 from J, leaving 13 bases between them. The CDR3 is 15 amino acids. Germline V lookup: CDR1 SEHNR, CDR2 FQNEAQ (reference sequence). Looking up the rest from reference TRBV7-9 and TRBJ1-1 gives the full variable domain: DTGVSQNPRHKITKRGQNVTFRCDPISEHNRLYWYRQTLGQGPEFLTYFQNEAQLEKSRLLSDRFSAERPKGSFSTLEIQRTEQGDSAMYLCASSLEGRGFTEAFFGQGTRLTVV.